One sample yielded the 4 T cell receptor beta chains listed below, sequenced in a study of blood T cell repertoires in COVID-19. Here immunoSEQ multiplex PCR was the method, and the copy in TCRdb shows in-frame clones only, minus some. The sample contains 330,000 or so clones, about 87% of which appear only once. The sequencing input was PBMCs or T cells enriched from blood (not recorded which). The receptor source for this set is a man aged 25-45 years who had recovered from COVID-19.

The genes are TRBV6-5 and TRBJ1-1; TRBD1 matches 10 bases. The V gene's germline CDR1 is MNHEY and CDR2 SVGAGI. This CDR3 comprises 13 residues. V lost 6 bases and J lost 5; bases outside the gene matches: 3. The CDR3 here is CASRGQGWTEAFF. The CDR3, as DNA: TGTGCCAGCAGGGGACAGGGGTGGACTGAAGCTTTCTTT.

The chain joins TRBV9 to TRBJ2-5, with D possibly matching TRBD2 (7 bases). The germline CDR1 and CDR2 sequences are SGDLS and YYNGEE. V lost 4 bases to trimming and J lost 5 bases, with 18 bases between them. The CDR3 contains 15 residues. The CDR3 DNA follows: TGTGCCAGCAGCCCGAACGGAGGGAGGGGGGAGACCCAGTACTTC. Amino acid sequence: CASSPNGGRGETQYF.

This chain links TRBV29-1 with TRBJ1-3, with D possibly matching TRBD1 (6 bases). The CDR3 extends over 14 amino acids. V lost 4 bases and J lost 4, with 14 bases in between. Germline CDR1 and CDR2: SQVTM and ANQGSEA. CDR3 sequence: CSVAPGGGGNTIYF. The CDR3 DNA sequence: TGCAGCGTTGCCCCGGGGGGGGGCGGAAACACCATATATTTT.

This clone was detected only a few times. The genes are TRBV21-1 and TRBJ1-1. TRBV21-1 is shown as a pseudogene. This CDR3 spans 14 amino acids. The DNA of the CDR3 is TGTGATCAGCAGCCGGGGGATCCCGGCACTGAAGCTTTCTTT. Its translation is CDQQPGDPGTEAFF.